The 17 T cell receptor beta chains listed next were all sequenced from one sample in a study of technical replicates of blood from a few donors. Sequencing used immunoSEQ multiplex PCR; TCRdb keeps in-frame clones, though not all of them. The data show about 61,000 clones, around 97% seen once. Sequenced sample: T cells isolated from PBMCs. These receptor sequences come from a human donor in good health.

This CDR3 reads CASSESRDTQYF. As DNA, the CDR3 is TGCGCCAGCAGTGAGTCGCGAGATACGCAGTATTTT. The genes are TRBV10-1 and TRBJ2-3; D is uncertain. The CDR3 covers 12 residues. Between the trimmed V and J ends, which lost 0 bases and 5 bases, there was a span of 3 bases. Germline values: CDR1 WNHNN, CDR2 SYGVQD (reference sequence).

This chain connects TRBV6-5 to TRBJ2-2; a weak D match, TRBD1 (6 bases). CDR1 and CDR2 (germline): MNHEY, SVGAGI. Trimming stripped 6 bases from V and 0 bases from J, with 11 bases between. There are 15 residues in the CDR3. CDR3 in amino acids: CASSLTGTNTGELFF. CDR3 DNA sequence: TGTGCCAGCAGCCTTACAGGGACGAACACCGGGGAGCTGTTTTTT.

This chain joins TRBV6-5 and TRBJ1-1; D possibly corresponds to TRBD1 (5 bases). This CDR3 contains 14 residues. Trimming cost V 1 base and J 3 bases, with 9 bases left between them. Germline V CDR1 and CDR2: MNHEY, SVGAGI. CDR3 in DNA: TGTGCCAGCAGTTACTTGGGAGGGGACACTGAAGCTTTCTTT. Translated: CASSYLGGDTEAFF.

CDR3 amino acids: CASSPPSRADTQYF. The CDR3 DNA reads as TGTGCCAGCTCACCACCCTCCCGAGCAGATACGCAGTATTTT. The rearrangement links TRBV18 to TRBJ2-3; D uncertain. CDR1 is KGHSH, CDR2 LQKENI, per germline. This CDR3 has 14 amino acids. The V gene lost 0 bases and the J gene lost 4 bases, with 8 bases spanning the gap.

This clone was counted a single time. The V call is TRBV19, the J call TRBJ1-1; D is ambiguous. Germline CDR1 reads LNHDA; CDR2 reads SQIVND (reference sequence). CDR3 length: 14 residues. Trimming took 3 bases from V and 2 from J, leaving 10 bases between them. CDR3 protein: CASSIVLTNTEAFF. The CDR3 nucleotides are TGTGCCAGTAGTATTGTTTTAACTAACACTGAAGCTTTCTTT.

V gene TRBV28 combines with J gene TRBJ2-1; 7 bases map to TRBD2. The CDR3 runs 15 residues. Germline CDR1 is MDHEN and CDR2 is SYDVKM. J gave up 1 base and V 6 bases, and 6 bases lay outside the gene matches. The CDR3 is CASRQAGKSYNEQFF. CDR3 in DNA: TGTGCCAGCAGACAAGCGGGGAAATCCTACAATGAGCAGTTCTTC.

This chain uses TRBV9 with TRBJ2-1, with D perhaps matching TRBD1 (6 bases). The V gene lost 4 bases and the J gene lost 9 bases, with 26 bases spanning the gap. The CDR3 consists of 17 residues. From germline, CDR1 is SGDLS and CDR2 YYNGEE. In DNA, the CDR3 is TGTGCCAGCAGCCCCCCCACCGGGACACTTATAGGCACTGAGCAGTTCTTC. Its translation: CASSPPTGTLIGTEQFF.

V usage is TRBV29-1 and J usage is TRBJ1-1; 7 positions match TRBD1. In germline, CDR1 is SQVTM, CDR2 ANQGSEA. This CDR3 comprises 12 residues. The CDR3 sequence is CSHDRANTEAFF. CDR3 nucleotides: TGCAGTCACGACAGGGCGAACACTGAAGCTTTCTTT.

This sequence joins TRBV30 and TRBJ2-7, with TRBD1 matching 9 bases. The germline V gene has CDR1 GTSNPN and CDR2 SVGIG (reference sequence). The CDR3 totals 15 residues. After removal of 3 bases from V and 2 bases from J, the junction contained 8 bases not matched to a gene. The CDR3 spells CAWSVGGQGTYEQYF. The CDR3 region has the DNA TGTGCCTGGAGCGTAGGGGGACAGGGTACCTACGAGCAGTACTTC.

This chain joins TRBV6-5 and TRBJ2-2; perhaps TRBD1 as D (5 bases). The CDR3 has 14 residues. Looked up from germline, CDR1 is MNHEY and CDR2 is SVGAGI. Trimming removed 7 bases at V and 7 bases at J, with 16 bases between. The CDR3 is CASKLAGFVGELFF. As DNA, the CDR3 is TGTGCCAGCAAGCTGGCAGGGTTCGTCGGGGAGCTGTTTTTT.

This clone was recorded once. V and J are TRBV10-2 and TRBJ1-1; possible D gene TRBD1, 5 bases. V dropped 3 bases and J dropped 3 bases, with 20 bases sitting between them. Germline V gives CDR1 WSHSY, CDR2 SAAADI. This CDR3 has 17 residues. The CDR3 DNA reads TGCGCCAGCAGTGAAATAGCGCCAGGGAGGGCCCACACTGAAGCTTTCTTT. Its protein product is CASSEIAPGRAHTEAFF.

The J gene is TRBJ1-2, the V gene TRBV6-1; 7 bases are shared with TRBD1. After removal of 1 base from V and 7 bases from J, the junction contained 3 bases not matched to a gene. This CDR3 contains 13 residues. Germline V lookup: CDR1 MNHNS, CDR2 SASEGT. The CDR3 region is CASSEVDRAGYTF. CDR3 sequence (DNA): TGTGCCAGCAGTGAAGTAGACAGGGCTGGCTACACCTTC.

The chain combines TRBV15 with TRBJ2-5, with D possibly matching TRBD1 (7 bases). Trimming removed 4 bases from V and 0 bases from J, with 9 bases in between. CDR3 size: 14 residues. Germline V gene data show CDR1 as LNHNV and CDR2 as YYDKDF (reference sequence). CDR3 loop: CATSTGGYQETQYF. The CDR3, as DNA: TGTGCCACCAGCACAGGGGGGTACCAAGAGACCCAGTACTTC.

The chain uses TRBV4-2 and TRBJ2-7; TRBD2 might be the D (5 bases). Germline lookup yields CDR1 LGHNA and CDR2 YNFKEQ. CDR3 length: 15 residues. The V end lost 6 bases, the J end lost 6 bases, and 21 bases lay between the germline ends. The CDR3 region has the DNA TGTGCCAGCAGTCTATACTGGGAGTTGGTATCCGAGCAGTACTTC. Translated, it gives CASSLYWELVSEQYF.

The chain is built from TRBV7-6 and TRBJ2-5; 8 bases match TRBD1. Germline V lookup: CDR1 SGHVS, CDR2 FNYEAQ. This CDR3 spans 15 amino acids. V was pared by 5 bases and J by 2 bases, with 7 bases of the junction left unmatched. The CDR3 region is CASSRQGPIQETQYF. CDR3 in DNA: TGTGCCAGCAGCCGACAGGGGCCGATTCAAGAGACCCAGTACTTC.

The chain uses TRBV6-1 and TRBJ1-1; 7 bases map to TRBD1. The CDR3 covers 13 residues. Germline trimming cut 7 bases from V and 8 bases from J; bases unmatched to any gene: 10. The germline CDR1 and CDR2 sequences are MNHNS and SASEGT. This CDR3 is CASTIFDREEAFF. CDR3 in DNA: TGTGCCAGCACTATATTTGACAGGGAGGAAGCTTTCTTT.

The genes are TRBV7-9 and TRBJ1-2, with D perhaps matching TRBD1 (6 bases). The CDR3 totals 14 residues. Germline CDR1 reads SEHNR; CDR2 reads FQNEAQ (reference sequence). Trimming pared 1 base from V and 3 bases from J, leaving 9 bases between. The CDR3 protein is CASSLVQGHYGYTF. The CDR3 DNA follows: TGTGCCAGCAGCTTAGTACAGGGACACTATGGCTACACCTTC.